Listed below are T cell receptor beta chains from one sample, sequenced in a study of T cells in Graves' hyperthyroidism and ophthalmopathy. TCRdb fed the multiplex PCR reads into MiXCR, producing one record per CDR3 protein. Found here are approximately 720,000 distinct CDR3 sequences, roughly a sixth of them singletons; the top ten hold approximately 15%. The specimen was blood. Receptors originate from a woman aged 45-65 years with Graves' hyperthyroidism that later progressed to Graves' ophthalmopathy. The CDR3 runs from the conserved cysteine through the conserved F or W. Each record gives: D gene, J gene, clone size, V gene, CDR3 DNA, CDR3 protein. D genes are given only for firm matches. Clone size is stated in some rows and not others, as once, few, many or a class when expanded.

d_gene: NA; j_gene: TRBJ1-1; abundance: few; v_gene: TRBV5-1; CDR3nt: TGCGCCAGCAGCTTGGGCCGCGGGCTTGGAGCTGAAGCTTTCTTT; CDR3aa: CASSLGRGLGAEAFF
d_gene: TRBD1; j_gene: TRBJ1-6; abundance: few; v_gene: TRBV2; CDR3nt: TGTGCCAGCAGGATGGACAGGGGGGAGAACTCACCCCTCCACTTT; CDR3aa: CASRMDRGENSPLHF
d_gene: NA; j_gene: TRBJ2-3; abundance: many; v_gene: TRBV11-3; CDR3nt: TGTGCCAGCAGCTTAAGCGCAGGGGCAGATACGCAGTATTTT; CDR3aa: CASSLSAGADTQYF
d_gene: NA; j_gene: TRBJ1-6; abundance: few; v_gene: TRBV29-1; CDR3nt: TGCAGCGTTGCCCTGGGACGGGATTCACCCCTCCACTTT; CDR3aa: CSVALGRDSPLHF
d_gene: NA; j_gene: TRBJ1-5; abundance: NA; v_gene: TRBV4-1; CDR3nt: TGCGCCAGCAGCCATCCGGGAAATCAGCCCCAGCATTTT; CDR3aa: CASSHPGNQPQHF
d_gene: NA; j_gene: TRBJ1-2; abundance: NA; v_gene: TRBV5-1; CDR3nt: TGCGCCAGCAGCTTGGAAGTAGTGGGCCTCTATGGCTACACCTTC; CDR3aa: CASSLEVVGLYGYTF
d_gene: TRBD2; j_gene: TRBJ2-2; abundance: NA; v_gene: TRBV5-5; CDR3nt: TGTGCCAGCACCCCCCTGGGAGGGCCCGGGGAGCTGTTTTTT; CDR3aa: CASTPLGGPGELFF
d_gene: TRBD1; j_gene: TRBJ1-2; abundance: NA; v_gene: TRBV19; CDR3nt: TGTGCCAGTCGGGGCCAGGGGGTAGACGGCTACACCTTC; CDR3aa: CASRGQGVDGYTF
d_gene: TRBD1; j_gene: TRBJ1-5; abundance: NA; v_gene: TRBV10-2; CDR3nt: TGCGCCAGCAGTGAGTCGTATGGGGACAGGGACCAGCCCCAGCATTTT; CDR3aa: CASSESYGDRDQPQHF
d_gene: NA; j_gene: TRBJ1-5; abundance: many; v_gene: TRBV3-1; CDR3nt: TGTGCCAGCAGCCAAGAGTCCGAGGAGCCCCAGCATTTT; CDR3aa: CASSQESEEPQHF
d_gene: NA; j_gene: TRBJ2-7; abundance: few; v_gene: TRBV10-3; CDR3nt: TGTGCCATCAGTGACTGGATCTACGGGAGCGACGAGCAGTACTTC; CDR3aa: CAISDWIYGSDEQYF
d_gene: TRBD1; j_gene: TRBJ1-1; abundance: NA; v_gene: TRBV20-1; CDR3nt: TGCAGTGCGGGGGGGGGACAGGCGACTGAAGCTTTCTTT; CDR3aa: CSAGGGQATEAFF
d_gene: TRBD1; j_gene: TRBJ1-2; abundance: many; v_gene: TRBV29-1; CDR3nt: TGCAGCGTTGTCCCGAGGGGACAGATCTATGGCTACACCTTC; CDR3aa: CSVVPRGQIYGYTF
d_gene: NA; j_gene: TRBJ1-5; abundance: few; v_gene: TRBV2; CDR3nt: TGTGCCACCCGAAGGGGGGCGATGGGCAATCAGCCCCAGCATTTT; CDR3aa: CATRRGAMGNQPQHF
d_gene: NA; j_gene: TRBJ1-1; abundance: NA; v_gene: TRBV11-2; CDR3nt: TGTGCCAGCAGCTTAGGGGGGGCCCGGAGCACTGAAGCTTTCTTT; CDR3aa: CASSLGGARSTEAFF
d_gene: TRBD1; j_gene: TRBJ2-7; abundance: many; v_gene: TRBV20-1; CDR3nt: TGCAGTGCGCCGGGACAGGGACTCCTGGAGCAGTACTTC; CDR3aa: CSAPGQGLLEQYF
d_gene: TRBD1; j_gene: TRBJ1-2; abundance: NA; v_gene: TRBV6-2/TRBV6-3; CDR3nt: TGTGCCAGCAGTCGAGGACAGGGGCTCTATGGCTACACCTTC; CDR3aa: CASSRGQGLYGYTF
d_gene: TRBD1; j_gene: TRBJ1-2; abundance: many; v_gene: TRBV3-1; CDR3nt: TGTGCCAGCAGCCCCCGACAGGGATCTCCTAACTATGGCTACACCTTC; CDR3aa: CASSPRQGSPNYGYTF
d_gene: NA; j_gene: TRBJ1-3; abundance: NA; v_gene: TRBV29-1; CDR3nt: TGCAGCGTTGAATCCAGGACGTCGGGAAACACCATATATTTT; CDR3aa: CSVESRTSGNTIYF
d_gene: NA; j_gene: TRBJ2-1; abundance: NA; v_gene: TRBV6-5; CDR3nt: TGTGCCAGCAGTTACTCGCAGGGCGCCTACAATGAGCAGTTCTTC; CDR3aa: CASSYSQGAYNEQFF
d_gene: NA; j_gene: TRBJ2-5; abundance: many; v_gene: TRBV5-4; CDR3nt: TGTGCCAGCAGCTATACTAGTTCACAAGAGACCCAGTACTTC; CDR3aa: CASSYTSSQETQYF
d_gene: NA; j_gene: TRBJ1-2; abundance: many; v_gene: TRBV11-2; CDR3nt: TGTGCCAGCAGCTTATCGGGGGGCGACTATGGCTACACCTTC; CDR3aa: CASSLSGGDYGYTF
d_gene: NA; j_gene: TRBJ1-6; abundance: once; v_gene: TRBV28; CDR3nt: TGTGCCAGCACCGAGGGCGGCCTTGGCTCACCCCTCCACTTT; CDR3aa: CASTEGGLGSPLHF
d_gene: NA; j_gene: TRBJ1-5; abundance: NA; v_gene: TRBV6-2/TRBV6-3; CDR3nt: TGTGCCAGCAGTTACTCATCGGATCAGCCCCAGCATTTT; CDR3aa: CASSYSSDQPQHF
d_gene: NA; j_gene: TRBJ2-2; abundance: few; v_gene: TRBV14; CDR3nt: TGTGCCAGCAGCCAACTAATAACCATGAACACCGGGGAGCTGTTTTTT; CDR3aa: CASSQLITMNTGELFF
d_gene: NA; j_gene: TRBJ2-7; abundance: NA; v_gene: TRBV13; CDR3nt: TGTGCCGGCAGTTCTTCAGCCTGGGAGCAGTACTTC; CDR3aa: CAGSSSAWEQYF
d_gene: NA; j_gene: TRBJ1-5; abundance: NA; v_gene: TRBV12-3/TRBV12-4; CDR3nt: TGTGCCAGCAGTTTCTCGGACCGATCTCAGCATTTT; CDR3aa: CASSFSDRSQHF
d_gene: NA; j_gene: TRBJ2-3; abundance: few; v_gene: TRBV2; CDR3nt: TGTGCCAGCATAAGGTTTTCTAGCACAGATACGCAGTATTTT; CDR3aa: CASIRFSSTDTQYF
d_gene: TRBD1; j_gene: TRBJ1-6; abundance: many; v_gene: TRBV20-1; CDR3nt: TGCAGTGCTAGTCGTCCCAGGACAGGTAGCTCCTATAATTCACCCCTCCACTTT; CDR3aa: CSASRPRTGSSYNSPLHF
d_gene: NA; j_gene: TRBJ2-3; abundance: many; v_gene: TRBV5-1; CDR3nt: TGCGCCAGCAGCTTGCCCCTCGACAGATCGCCAGGGACGCAGTATTTT; CDR3aa: CASSLPLDRSPGTQYF